This T cell receptor beta chain was identified in a study of blood T cell repertoires in COVID-19 (dated by TCRdb to about 2020). Notes on the research overall: Samples covering the acute and convalescent phases of COVID-19 were provided by collaborators in the United States, Italy and Spain. HLA class I and class II types, where available, came from metadata supplied by the sample provider rather than from assay-based typing. The sample metadata nearly always contained a de-identified subject ID, COVID-19 status, age in years and sex. A freely available public database, intended as a resource for researchers studying the immune response to SARS-CoV-2, is where the repertoires were released. Subjects who had been exposed to COVID-19, were actively infected with it, or had recovered from it provided the deeply sampled blood TCRbeta repertoires that made up the dataset. Samples were obtained from the ongoing ImmuneRACE study (first 160 participants) and from about 1,300 subjects provided by 6 global collaborators. The material from the prospective study consisted of cDNA or gDNA derived from T cells, B-cell-depleted T cells, or PBMCs.

Results the study describes overall, beyond this receptor: How much clinical and demographic metadata was included differed by source and by participant, and the metadata was provided uncurated.

TCRbeta CDR3 regions were amplified from genomic DNA using the immunoSEQ Assay, a bias-controlled multiplex PCR. In the original analysis: Within the assay, amplification of reference gene primers was used to estimate how many nucleated cells each sample contained. To quantify the absolute abundance of each unique TCRbeta CDR3 rearrangement, sequence reads were collapsed and filtered. For each sample, productive Simpson clonality was calculated by taking the square root of Simpson's diversity index across productive rearrangements. In its TCRdb copy, this immuneACCESS table keeps in-frame sequences only and misses some clones. Where compared with another copy, unresolved V genes explain less than half of these, and the others have no known cause. The V and J calls and clone size come from that table; D and trimming were worked out from the DNA. This sample is represented by 300,000 to 350,000 clones; 85% to 90% of them were singletons. 3.5% to 4.5% of the sample comes from the top ten.

On this clone itself: It lacks a known antigen. Base-call qualities are not available, and no considerably larger clone is one nucleotide away.

In the prospective study, participants were about 18 to 89 years old, resided in about two dozen geographic areas of the United States, and were enrolled through a virtual design. To assign participants to cohorts, the prospective study relied on clinical history that participants themselves reported in a screening survey and a study questionnaire. Each participant in the prospective study had whole blood, serum and a nasopharyngeal or oropharyngeal swab collected by mobile phlebotomists. Over a roughly two-month period, participants in the prospective study had the option of providing additional blood draws and questionnaires. Before DNA extraction, blood samples from the prospective study were shipped at room temperature or frozen. Trimming accounts for 3 bases at V and 4 bases at J, while the number of junction bases matched to no gene is 12. For CDR1 and CDR2, the germline V gene (reference sequence) lists SGHNT and YYREEE. The CDR3 spans 16 residues, from the cysteine through the phenylalanine. Only the CDR3 portion is preserved as DNA: 48 bases, with reading frame beginning at the first base.

Material: PBMCs or T cells enriched from blood (not recorded which). The sequence joins TRBV5-4 to TRBJ2-7; TRBD1 matches 8 bases in the middle. The receptor was derived from a woman between 18 and 29 years old with acute COVID-19. The CDR3 protein is CASSSPRQGAQYEQYF. The DNA reads TGTGCCAGCAGCTCGCCCCGGCAGGGGGCGCAATACGAGCAGTACTTC.